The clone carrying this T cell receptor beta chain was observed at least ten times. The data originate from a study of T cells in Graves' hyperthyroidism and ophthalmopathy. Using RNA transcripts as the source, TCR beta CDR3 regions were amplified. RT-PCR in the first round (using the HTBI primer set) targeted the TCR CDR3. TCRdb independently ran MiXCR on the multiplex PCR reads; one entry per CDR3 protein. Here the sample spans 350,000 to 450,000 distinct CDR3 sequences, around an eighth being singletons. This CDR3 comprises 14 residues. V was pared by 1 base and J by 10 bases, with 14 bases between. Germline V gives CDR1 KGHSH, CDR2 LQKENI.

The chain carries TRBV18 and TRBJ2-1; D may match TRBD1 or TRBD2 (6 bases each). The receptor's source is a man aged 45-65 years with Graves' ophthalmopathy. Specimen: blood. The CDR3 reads CASSPLGGRQEQFF. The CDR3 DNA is TGTGCCAGCTCACCACTAGGGGGGAGACAGGAGCAGTTCTTC.